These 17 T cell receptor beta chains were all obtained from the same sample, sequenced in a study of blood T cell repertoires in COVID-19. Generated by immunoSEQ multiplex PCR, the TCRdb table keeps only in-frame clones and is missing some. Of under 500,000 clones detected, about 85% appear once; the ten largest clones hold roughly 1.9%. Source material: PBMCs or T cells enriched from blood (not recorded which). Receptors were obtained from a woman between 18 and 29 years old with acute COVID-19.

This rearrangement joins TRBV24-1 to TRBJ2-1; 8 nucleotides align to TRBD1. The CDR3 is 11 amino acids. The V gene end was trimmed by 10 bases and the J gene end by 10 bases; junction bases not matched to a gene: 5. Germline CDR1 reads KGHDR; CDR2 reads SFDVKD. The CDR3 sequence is CATGQGTEQFF. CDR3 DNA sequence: TGTGCCACAGGACAGGGAACCGAGCAGTTCTTC.

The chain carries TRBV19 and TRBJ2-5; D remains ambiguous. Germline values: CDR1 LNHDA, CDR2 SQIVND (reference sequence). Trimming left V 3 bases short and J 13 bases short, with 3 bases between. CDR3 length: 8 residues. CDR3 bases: TGTGCCAGTAGTATTAGGTACTTC. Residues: CASSIRYF.

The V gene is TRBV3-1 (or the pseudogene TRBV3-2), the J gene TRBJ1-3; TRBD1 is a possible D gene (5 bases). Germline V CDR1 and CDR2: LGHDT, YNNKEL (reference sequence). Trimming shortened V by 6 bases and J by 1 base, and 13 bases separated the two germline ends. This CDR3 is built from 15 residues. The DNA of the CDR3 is TGTGCCAGCAGTCGAGACCAGGGATCTGGAAACACCATATATTTT. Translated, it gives CASSRDQGSGNTIYF.

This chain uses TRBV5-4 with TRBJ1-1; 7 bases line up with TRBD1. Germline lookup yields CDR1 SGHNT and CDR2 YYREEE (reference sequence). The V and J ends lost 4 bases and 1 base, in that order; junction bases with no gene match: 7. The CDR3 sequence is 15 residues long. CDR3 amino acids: CASSRRQGKNTEAFF. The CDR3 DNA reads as TGTGCCAGCAGCAGAAGACAGGGCAAGAACACTGAAGCTTTCTTT.

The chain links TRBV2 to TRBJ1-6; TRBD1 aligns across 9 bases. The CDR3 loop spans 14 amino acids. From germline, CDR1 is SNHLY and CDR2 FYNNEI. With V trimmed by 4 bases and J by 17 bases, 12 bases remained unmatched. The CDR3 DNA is TGTGCCAGCAGTGGGGACAGGGCCCCGCAATACGTCCACTTT. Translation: CASSGDRAPQYVHF.

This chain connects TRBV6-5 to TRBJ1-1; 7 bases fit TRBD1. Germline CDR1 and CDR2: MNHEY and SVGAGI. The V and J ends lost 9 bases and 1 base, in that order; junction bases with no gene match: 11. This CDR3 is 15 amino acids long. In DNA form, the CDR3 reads TGTGCCAGTAAGGGGGCAGAGGCGAAGAACACTGAAGCTTTCTTT. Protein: CASKGAEAKNTEAFF.

The CDR3 sequence: CANRKRETGELFF. For the CDR3, the DNA is TGTGCCAATAGGAAACGGGAGACCGGGGAGCTGTTTTTT. This chain links TRBV12-3 or TRBV12-4 with TRBJ2-2; TRBD2 is a possible D gene (6 bases). V was pared by 10 bases and J by 5 bases, with 14 bases between. The CDR3 has 13 amino acids.

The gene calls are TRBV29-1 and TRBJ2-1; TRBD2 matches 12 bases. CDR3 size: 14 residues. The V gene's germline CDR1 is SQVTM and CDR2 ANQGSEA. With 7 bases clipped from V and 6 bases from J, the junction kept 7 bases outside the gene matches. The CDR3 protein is CSAPTSGRRNEQFF. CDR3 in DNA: TGCAGCGCCCCGACTAGCGGGAGACGCAATGAGCAGTTCTTC.

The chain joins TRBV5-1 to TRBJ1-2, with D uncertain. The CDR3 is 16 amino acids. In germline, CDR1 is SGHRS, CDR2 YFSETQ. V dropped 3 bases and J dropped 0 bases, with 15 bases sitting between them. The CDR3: CASSSGRPPTNYGYTF. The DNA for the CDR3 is TGCGCCAGCAGCTCGGGGAGGCCACCAACTAACTATGGCTACACCTTC.

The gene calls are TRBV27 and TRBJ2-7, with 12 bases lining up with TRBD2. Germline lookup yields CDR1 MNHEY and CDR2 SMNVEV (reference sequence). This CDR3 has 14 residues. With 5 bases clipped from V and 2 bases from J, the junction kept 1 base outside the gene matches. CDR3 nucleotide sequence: TGTGCCAGCAGTCGGACTAGCGGGACCTACGAGCAGTACTTC. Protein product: CASSRTSGTYEQYF.

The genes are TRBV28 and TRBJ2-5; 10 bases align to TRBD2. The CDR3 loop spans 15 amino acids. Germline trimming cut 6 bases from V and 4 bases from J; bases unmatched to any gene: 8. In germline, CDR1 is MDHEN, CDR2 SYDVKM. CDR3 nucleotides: TGTGCCAGCAGCCCCGGGACTAGCGTCGTAGAGACCCAGTACTTC. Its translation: CASSPGTSVVETQYF.

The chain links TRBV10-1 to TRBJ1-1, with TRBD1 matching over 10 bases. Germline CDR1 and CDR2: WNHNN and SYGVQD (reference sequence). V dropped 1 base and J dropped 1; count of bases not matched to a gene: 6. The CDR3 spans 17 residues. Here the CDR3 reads CASSELRQGATNTEAFF. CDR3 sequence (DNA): TGCGCCAGCAGTGAGTTGAGACAGGGGGCGACGAACACTGAAGCTTTCTTT.

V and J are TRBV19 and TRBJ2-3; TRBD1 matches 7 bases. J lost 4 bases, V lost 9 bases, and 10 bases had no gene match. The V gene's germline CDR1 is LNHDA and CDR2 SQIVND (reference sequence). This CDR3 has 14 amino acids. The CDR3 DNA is TGTGCCAGCGCCGACAGGGTAGTGGCAGATACGCAGTATTTT. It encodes CASADRVVADTQYF.

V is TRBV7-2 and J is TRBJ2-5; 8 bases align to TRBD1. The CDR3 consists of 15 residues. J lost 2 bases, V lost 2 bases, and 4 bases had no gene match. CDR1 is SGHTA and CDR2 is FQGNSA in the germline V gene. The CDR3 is CASSLQGAAQETQYF. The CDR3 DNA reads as TGTGCCAGCAGCTTACAGGGGGCCGCACAAGAGACCCAGTACTTC.

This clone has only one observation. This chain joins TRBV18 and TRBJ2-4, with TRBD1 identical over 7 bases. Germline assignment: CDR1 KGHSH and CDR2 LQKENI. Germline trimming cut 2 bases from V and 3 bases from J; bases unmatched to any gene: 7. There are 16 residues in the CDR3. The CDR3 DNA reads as TGTGCCAGCTCACCATACCGGGACAGTAACAAAAACATTCAGTACTTC. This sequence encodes CASSPYRDSNKNIQYF.

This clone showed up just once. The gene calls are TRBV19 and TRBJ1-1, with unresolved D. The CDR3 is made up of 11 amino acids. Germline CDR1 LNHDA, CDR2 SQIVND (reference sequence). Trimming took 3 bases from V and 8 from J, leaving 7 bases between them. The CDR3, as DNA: TGTGCCAGTAGTATTACGGTGGAAGCTTTCTTT. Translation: CASSITVEAFF. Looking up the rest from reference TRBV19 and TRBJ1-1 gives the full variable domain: DGGITQSPKYLFRKEGQNVTLSCEQNLNHDAMYWYRQDPGQGLRLIYYSQIVNDFQKGDIAEGYSVSREKKESFPLTVTSAQKNPTAFYLCASSITVEAFFGQGTRLTVV.

CDR3 DNA: TGCGCCACCAGGGAGGGGAACACTGAAGCTTTCTTT. Translated, it gives CATREGNTEAFF. This chain uses TRBV5-1 with TRBJ1-1; D possibly corresponds to TRBD1 (5 bases). CDR3 size: 12 residues. In germline, CDR1 is SGHRS, CDR2 YFSETQ. The V end lost 9 bases, the J end lost 1 base, and 10 bases lay between the germline ends.